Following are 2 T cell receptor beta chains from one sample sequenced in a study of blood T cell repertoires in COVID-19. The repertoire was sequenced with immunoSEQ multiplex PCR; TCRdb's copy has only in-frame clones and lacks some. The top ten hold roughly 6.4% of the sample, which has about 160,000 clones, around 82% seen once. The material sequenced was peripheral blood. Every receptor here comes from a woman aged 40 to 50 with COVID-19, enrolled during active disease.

The CDR3 here is CATSDPQTGETDTQYF. The CDR3 DNA reads TGTGCCACCAGTGACCCACAGACAGGGGAGACAGATACGCAGTATTTT. The genes are TRBV24-1 and TRBJ2-3; 8 bases are shared with TRBD1. CDR1 and CDR2 from the germline V gene are KGHDR and SFDVKD. CDR3 length: 16 amino acids. The V segment lost 4 bases and the J segment 3 bases; nucleotides outside the gene matches: 8.

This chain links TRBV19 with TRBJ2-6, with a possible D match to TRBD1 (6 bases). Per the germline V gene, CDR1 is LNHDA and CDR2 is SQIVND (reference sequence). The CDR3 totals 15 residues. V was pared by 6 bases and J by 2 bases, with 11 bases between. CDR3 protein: CASRPQGTGANVLTF. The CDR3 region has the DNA TGTGCCAGTAGACCGCAGGGGACTGGGGCCAACGTCCTGACTTTC.